The rows below give T cell receptor beta chains drawn from one sample of a study of T cells in Graves' hyperthyroidism and ophthalmopathy. Each CDR3 protein is one row after TCRdb ran MiXCR on the multiplex PCR reads. The sample records about 400,000 distinct CDR3 sequences, 15% being singletons. The sequenced sample consisted of blood. The receptors were sampled from a woman in her fifties or sixties with Graves' ophthalmopathy. Both conserved end residues are part of each CDR3. D genes are given only for firm matches. Only some rows state a clone size, as once, few, many or a class for expanded clones.

V	J	D	size	DNA	CDR3
TRBV2	TRBJ2-1	TRBD2	many	TGTGCCAGCAGACCAAGCGGGAGCCCCTACAATGAGCAGTTCTTC	CASRPSGSPYNEQFF
TRBV6-7	TRBJ2-1	TRBD2	many	TGTGCCAGCAGTCCGAGGACTAGCGGGGGGTACAATGAGCAGTTCTTC	CASSPRTSGGYNEQFF
TRBV5-1	TRBJ2-6	-	many	TGCGCCAGCAGCTTAGGGACAAGTATCGGCTCTGGGGCCAACGTCCTGACTTTC	CASSLGTSIGSGANVLTF
TRBV6-2/TRBV6-3	TRBJ2-1	TRBD2	-	TGTGCCAGCAGTCGACTAGCGGGAGGGCTTAACAATGAGCAGTTCTTC	CASSRLAGGLNNEQFF
TRBV3-1	TRBJ2-7	TRBD1	many	TGTGCCAGCAGCCAAGCGGGACAGGGGATCTACGAGCAGTACTTC	CASSQAGQGIYEQYF
TRBV4-1	TRBJ2-1	-	-	TGCGCCAGCAGCCAAGGCCCAACCGCCTTAAACAATGAGCAGTTCTTC	CASSQGPTALNNEQFF
TRBV12-3/TRBV12-4	TRBJ2-7	-	many	TGTGCCAGCAGCAATCGGGACCCTAGGGACGAGCAGTACTTC	CASSNRDPRDEQYF
TRBV4-1	TRBJ1-6	TRBD1	-	TGCGCCAGCAGTTTCACATATAGGGACAGGGTTTCACCCCTCCACTTT	CASSFTYRDRVSPLHF
TRBV20-1	TRBJ2-5	-	few	TGCAGTGCCTGGAGCCCCCCCGGGAAGACCCAGTACTTC	CSAWSPPGKTQYF
TRBV14	TRBJ1-2	-	-	TGTGCCAGCAGCCAAGATTACAACGGGGCGGATAACTATGGCTACACCTTC	CASSQDYNGADNYGYTF
TRBV10-3	TRBJ2-1	TRBD2	many	TGTGCCATCAGTGGGGGACTAGTCCGCTCCTACAATGAGCAGTTCTTC	CAISGGLVRSYNEQFF
TRBV6-1	TRBJ1-2	-	many	TGTGCCAGCAGTCGAGGGGATGGCTACACCTTC	CASSRGDGYTF
TRBV18	TRBJ2-2	-	-	TGTGCCAGCTCACGTCACCCCCCGGCTAGCACTCCCGGGGAGCTGTTTTTT	CASSRHPPASTPGELFF
TRBV28	TRBJ2-1	-	many	TGTGCCAGCAGCAAGAACAATGAGCAGTTCTTC	CASSKNNEQFF
TRBV5-6	TRBJ2-7	-	few	TGTGCCAGCAGCCCGGGGGCGGGTTCCTACGAGCAGTACTTC	CASSPGAGSYEQYF
TRBV4-1	TRBJ2-1	TRBD2	many	TGCGCCAGCAGCGCAAGCGGGAGTCGTAATGAGCAGTTCTTC	CASSASGSRNEQFF
TRBV9	TRBJ1-1	-	many	TGTGCCAGCAGCAACGGGTTGAGCACTGAAGCTTTCTTT	CASSNGLSTEAFF
TRBV5-1	TRBJ2-3	TRBD2	-	TGCGCCAGCAGCTCCCTCTCTAGCGGGACGGGCACAGATACGCAGTATTTT	CASSSLSSGTGTDTQYF
TRBV4-1	TRBJ2-3	-	-	TGCGCCAGCAGCCGACGGGAGGGGGCGACGCAGTATTTT	CASSRREGATQYF
TRBV19	TRBJ2-1	TRBD2	few	TGTGCCAGTAGTATAGGTGGACTAGCGGGAGTAGCTGAGCAGTTCTTC	CASSIGGLAGVAEQFF
TRBV30	TRBJ2-1	TRBD2	many	TGTGCCTGGAGTCCAGGGAGGGATGAGCAGTTCTTC	CAWSPGRDEQFF
TRBV6-1	TRBJ2-3	-	-	TGTGCCAGCAGTGGGGACGGGAGCGTGACAGATACGCAGTATTTT	CASSGDGSVTDTQYF
TRBV30	TRBJ1-1	-	many	TGTGCCTGGCTTGGGGGACCGTCTTCGAGGACTGAAGCTTTCTTT	CAWLGGPSSRTEAFF
TRBV7-6	TRBJ2-1	TRBD2	-	TGTGCCAGCAGCATCCTAGGGGGACTAGGGGTGTTCTTC	CASSILGGLGVFF
TRBV11-2	TRBJ2-2	TRBD2	many	TGTGCCAGCAGCTTAGCGGGAGGACTCGGGGAGCTGTTTTTT	CASSLAGGLGELFF
TRBV6-1	TRBJ1-5	-	many	TGTGCCAGCAGTGAAGAGTTATCTGGGAATCAGCCCCAGCATTTT	CASSEELSGNQPQHF
TRBV5-5	TRBJ1-2	-	many	TGTGCCAGCAGCCGAATTGGACAAGACTATGGCTACACCTTC	CASSRIGQDYGYTF
TRBV11-2	TRBJ2-1	TRBD1	-	TGTGCCAGCAGCTTAGGGACAGGGGGAGCAAATGAGCAGTTCTTC	CASSLGTGGANEQFF
TRBV7-9	TRBJ2-3	-	-	TGTGCCAGCAGCCTAAGGGTGGGCCCAGATACGCAGTATTTT	CASSLRVGPDTQYF
TRBV12-3/TRBV12-4	TRBJ2-3	TRBD1	-	TGTGCCAGCAGTCCCCAGGGGGCAAATACGCAGTATTTT	CASSPQGANTQYF
TRBV5-4	TRBJ1-3	-	few	TGTGCCAGCAGCATGGGACAAAACTCTGGAAACACCATATATTTT	CASSMGQNSGNTIYF
TRBV6-1	TRBJ2-1	-	many	TGTGCCAGCAGTCCCCTGACCTTAGGGCACAATGAGCAGTTCTTC	CASSPLTLGHNEQFF
TRBV5-4	TRBJ2-2	-	-	TGTGCCAGCAGCTGGGGGCTCGGGACTTCGAACACCGGGGAGCTGTTTTTT	CASSWGLGTSNTGELFF
TRBV30	TRBJ2-5	TRBD2	many	TGTGCCTGGAGTGTATCTCGAACTAGCGGTAGCAGGGGCCAAGAGACCCAGTACTTC	CAWSVSRTSGSRGQETQYF
TRBV29-1	TRBJ2-7	-	many	TGCAGCGTTGAAGATCATAGGGGAGCGGCAGCCTACGAGCAGTACTTC	CSVEDHRGAAAYEQYF
TRBV18	TRBJ2-3	-	many	TGTGCCAGCTCACCAGGGCAGCACGCAGATACGCAGTATTTT	CASSPGQHADTQYF
TRBV12-3/TRBV12-4	TRBJ1-1	-	many	TGTGCCAGCAGTTCCGCCCTCAGCCAGGGAGGCACTGAAGCTTTCTTT	CASSSALSQGGTEAFF
TRBV6-5	TRBJ1-1	-	many	TGTGCCAGCAGTTTCAAGGAGGACACTGAAGCTTTCTTT	CASSFKEDTEAFF
TRBV27	TRBJ2-7	TRBD2	many	TGTGCCAGCAGACTAGCGGGAGACTACGAGCAGTACTTC	CASRLAGDYEQYF
TRBV3-1	TRBJ2-3	TRBD2	many	TGTGCCAGCAGCCCTGGGGCTAGCGGGAGGCTTCGGGATACGCAGTATTTT	CASSPGASGRLRDTQYF
TRBV11-2	TRBJ2-3	-	-	TGCGCCAGCAGCCCGGGGGTTACGCAGTATTTT	CASSPGVTQYF
TRBV9	TRBJ2-2	TRBD2	few	TGTGCCAGCAGCGTAGGAGCTAGCGGGAGTTTCGGGGAGCTGTTTTTT	CASSVGASGSFGELFF
TRBV19	TRBJ2-7	TRBD2	-	TGTGCCAGTAGTTCGCCGGGAGGGCCCTACGAGCAGTACTTC	CASSSPGGPYEQYF
TRBV27	TRBJ1-2	-	-	TGTGCCAGCAGTCACCATCCCCTGAGGGGGGGTTATGGCTACACCTTC	CASSHHPLRGGYGYTF
TRBV6-1	TRBJ2-5	TRBD1	many	TGTCAAGTCAGTCTGGACAGGGGAGGAGAGACCCAGTACTTC	CQVSLDRGGETQYF
TRBV11-2	TRBJ2-1	-	many	TGTGCCAGCAGCAAAGTGCCCGGAAACTCCTACAATGAGCAGTTCTTC	CASSKVPGNSYNEQFF
TRBV30	TRBJ2-7	TRBD2	many	TGTGCCTGGAGTGACACTAGCGGGGACTACGAGCAGTACTTC	CAWSDTSGDYEQYF
TRBV30	TRBJ1-2	-	many	TGTGCCGGGTCCTCGAGGTTGCGGGGCTATGGCTACACCTTC	CAGSSRLRGYGYTF
TRBV7-9	TRBJ2-3	TRBD2	-	TGTGCCAGCAGGCCCGGGACTAGCCGGGATGATACGCAGTATTTT	CASRPGTSRDDTQYF
TRBV6-1	TRBJ1-4	-	-	TGTGCCAGCAGCCCGGGGTGGTATGCAACTAATGAAAAACTGTTTTTT	CASSPGWYATNEKLFF
TRBV27	TRBJ2-5	TRBD2	once	TGTGCCAGCAGTGGACTAGCGGGAGGGCCTGAGATGGAGACCCAGTACTTC	CASSGLAGGPEMETQYF
TRBV5-6	TRBJ2-7	TRBD2	few	TGTGCCAGCAGTCGACTAGCGGGAGACCACGAGCAGTACTTC	CASSRLAGDHEQYF
TRBV6-1	TRBJ2-2	-	-	TGTGCCACCATGCTTTCGCGGAGACCAAACACCGGGGAGCTGTTTTTT	CATMLSRRPNTGELFF
TRBV11-3	TRBJ2-3	TRBD2	many	TGTGCCAGCAGCTTCGGACTAGCAGCCGCACAGGATACGCAGTATTTT	CASSFGLAAAQDTQYF
TRBV18	TRBJ2-7	TRBD1	few	TGTGCCAGCTCACCACGGACAGGGGTAGCCTACGAGCAGTACTTC	CASSPRTGVAYEQYF